The T cell receptor (beta chain) under discussion was sequenced for a study of CD8 T cells in Susac syndrome. General study points: The study acknowledged a relatively small number of individuals in its TCR sequencing and HLA analysis.

Trimming took off 1 base at V and 0 bases at J, with 6 bases between the two ends. This CDR3 region has 15 residues. CDR1 is SGHVS and CDR2 is FNYEAQ in the germline V gene. Sequencing of TCR beta was undertaken in CD8+ and CD4+ T cells derived from blood. Remarks on this clonotype: Its matching antigen is unknown.

The authors reverse transcribed about 0.5 to 1 ug RNA with random hexamers. immunoSEQ multiplex PCR amplified TCR beta CDR3 across 54 Vbeta, 13 Jbeta. TCRdb re-called the immunoSEQ multiplex PCR reads with MiXCR, one entry per CDR3 protein. Here the sample spans about 300,000 distinct CDR3 sequences, roughly 84% being singletons. This chain uses TRBV7-6 with TRBJ2-2; no reliable D call. This sequence originates from a human donor with multiple sclerosis. Sequences were obtained from CD8+ T cells from PBMCs. CDR3 protein: CASSLGTTNTGELFF. CDR3 nucleotide sequence: TGTGCCAGCAGCTTAGGTACGACGAACACCGGGGAGCTGTTTTTT.